The TCR beta chain under discussion was sequenced for a study of radiotherapy plus CTLA-4 blockade in lung cancer. Here immunoSEQ multiplex PCR was the method, and the copy in TCRdb shows in-frame clones only, minus some. The sample lists around 49,000 clones, roughly 84% seen once, with about 27% in the top ten. The V gene's germline CDR1 is LNHDA and CDR2 SQIVND (reference sequence). This CDR3 spans 13 amino acids. Trimming removed 7 bases at V and 7 bases at J, with 13 bases between. This clonotype was obtained from a human donor with non-small cell lung cancer whose response to radiotherapy plus ipilimumab could not be evaluated. This specimen was peripheral blood, taken from a patient treated with radiotherapy plus ipilimumab. This rearrangement joins TRBV19 to TRBJ1-4, with D possibly matching TRBD1 (6 bases). The CDR3 loop reads CASTTGGSEKLFF. CDR3 DNA sequence: TGTGCCAGTACGACAGGAGGCAGTGAAAAACTGTTTTTT.